The clone carrying this T cell receptor beta chain came up many times. Its cognate antigen is unknown. There were TCR beta CDR3 regions amplified from RNA transcripts. HTBI primers were the set used in a first-round RT-PCR of the TCR CDR3. TCRdb reprocessed the multiplex PCR reads via MiXCR and lists one record per CDR3 protein. The table shows some 380,000 distinct CDR3 sequences, with about 13% occurring only once. The data were obtained in a study of T cells in Graves' hyperthyroidism and ophthalmopathy. Drawn at first hyperthyroidism diagnosis, the blood sample preceded any ophthalmopathy symptoms. Points from the study as a whole: Researchers report that a 13 V-J model separated ophthalmopathy from stable hyperthyroidism.

The clonotype comes from a young man with Graves' hyperthyroidism that later progressed to Graves' ophthalmopathy. Source material: blood.

CDR3 nucleotide sequence: TGTGCCAGCAGTGCTTGGACCGATAATGAAGCTTTCTTT. This encodes CASSAWTDNEAFF. The V gene is TRBV27, the J gene TRBJ1-1; no definite D call. Trimming shortened V by 5 bases and J by 7 bases, and 14 bases separated the two germline ends. CDR3 length: 13 residues. Germline-derived CDR1 and CDR2 are MNHEY and SMNVEV (reference sequence).